The 3 T cell receptor beta chains in this list originate from one sample, sequenced in a study of T cells in Graves' hyperthyroidism and ophthalmopathy. Using RNA transcripts as the source, TCR beta CDR3 regions were amplified. Researchers ran a first-round RT-PCR on the TCR CDR3 using the HTBI primer set. TCRdb used MiXCR to reprocess the multiplex PCR reads, holding one entry per CDR3 protein. The repertoire consists of fewer than 450,000 distinct CDR3 sequences, with roughly a sixth occurring once and the leading ten covering around a third. Sequencing was performed on blood. These receptors were collected from a woman under 40 with Graves' hyperthyroidism that later progressed to Graves' ophthalmopathy.

This clonotype occurred a few times. The chain employs TRBV10-2 and TRBJ1-1; 7 bases are a match to TRBD1. The CDR3 runs to 16 residues. Per germline, CDR1 WSHSY and CDR2 SAAADI. V shed 3 bases, J shed 7 bases, and the junction held 14 bases outside the gene matches. DNA for the CDR3: TGCGCCAGCAGTGAATGTGACAGGGAGGGGGGGTTTGAAGCTTTCTTT. It encodes CASSECDREGGFEAFF.

The rearrangement uses TRBV2 and TRBJ1-4; D gene unclear. The CDR3 extends over 11 amino acids. Trimming removed 4 bases from V and 8 bases from J, with 5 bases in between. CDR1 SNHLY and CDR2 FYNNEI come from the germline V gene. This CDR3 is CASSGQEKLFF. Written as DNA, the CDR3 is TGTGCCAGCAGTGGGCAGGAAAAACTGTTTTTT.

This clonotype was detected many times. The chain recombines TRBV19 with TRBJ1-2; D perhaps matches TRBD1 (6 bases). V was cut by 7 bases and J by 4 bases, with 19 bases left in between. The V gene's germline CDR1 is LNHDA and CDR2 SQIVND (reference sequence). The CDR3 is 15 amino acids. CDR3 coding DNA: TGTGCCAGTAATCCCATGGCCAGGGGTGGCTATGGCTACACCTTC. Translated, it gives CASNPMARGGYGYTF.